Here is one T cell receptor beta chain with its context. Antigen: not known. This specimen comes from a study of T cell responses to AZD1222 COVID-19 vaccine. Overall study results and limits: No repertoire was sampled before or during the peak T cell response, only after it. Only five to seven individuals given AZD1222 were seropositive at baseline. Dominant at 160-218 and 743-854, vaccine-associated CD4 TCRs also spanned spike.

Data came from immunoSEQ multiplex PCR; TCRdb stores just in-frame clones and leaves some out. The sample holds about 130,000 clones, about 90% seen once. V lost 5 bases to trimming and J lost 5 bases, with 9 bases between them. Germline assignment: CDR1 SNHLY and CDR2 FYNNEI. The CDR3 covers 13 residues. The receptor was isolated from an adult in good health. This chain uses TRBV2 with TRBJ2-2; D might be TRBD1 (6 bases). The sample in question was peripheral blood, obtained on day 0 of MenACWY control vaccination. This CDR3 is CASSTQGTGELFF. For the CDR3, the DNA is TGTGCCAGCAGTACACAGGGAACCGGGGAGCTGTTTTTT.